The source of this T cell receptor beta chain is a study of shared clonotypes between healthy human individuals. The genomic DNA of each subset was split evenly across several immunoSEQ plates. Some clones are missing from TCRdb's copy, which holds only in-frame ones; the method was immunoSEQ multiplex PCR. The table shows 2 million to 2.5 million clones, with 95% occurring only once. General study results and limits: Sequencing depth was a factor that was expected to affect clonotype sharing among donors.

Concerning this clone: The antigen is not known.

V dropped 0 bases and J dropped 4 bases, with 12 bases sitting between them. Germline assignment: CDR1 SGHAT and CDR2 FQNNGV. CDR3 size: 15 residues. The receptor was derived from a man younger than 35 in good health. The chain employs TRBV11-2 and TRBJ2-5, with D perhaps TRBD2 (5 bases). Sequencing used naive CD4+ T cells sorted from blood. Stated subset: CD45RA+ positively selected. In DNA form, the CDR3 reads TGTGCCAGCAGCTTAGATGCCCAGCGGAGAGAGACCCAGTACTTC. Its protein product is CASSLDAQRRETQYF.